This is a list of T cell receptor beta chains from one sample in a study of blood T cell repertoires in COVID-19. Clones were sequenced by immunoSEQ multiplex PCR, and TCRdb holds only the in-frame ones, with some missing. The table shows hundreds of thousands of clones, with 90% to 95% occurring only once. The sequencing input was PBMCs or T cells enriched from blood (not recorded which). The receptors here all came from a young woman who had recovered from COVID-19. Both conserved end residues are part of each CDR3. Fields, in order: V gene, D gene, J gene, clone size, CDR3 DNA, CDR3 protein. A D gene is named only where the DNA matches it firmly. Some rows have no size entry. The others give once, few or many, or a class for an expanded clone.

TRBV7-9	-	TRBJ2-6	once	TGTGCCCCGGGGGTCGGGGCCAACGTCCTGACTTTC	CAPGVGANVLTF
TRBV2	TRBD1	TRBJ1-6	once	TGTGCCAGCATTTTGACAGGGGCCAATTCACCCCTCCACTTT	CASILTGANSPLHF
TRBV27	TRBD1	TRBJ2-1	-	TGTGCCAGCAGCCCTGACAGGGGGATAGGCAATGAGCAGTTCTTC	CASSPDRGIGNEQFF
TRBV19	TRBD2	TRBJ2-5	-	TGTGCCAGTAGGACTAGCGGGGGGCTAGAGACCCAGTACTTC	CASRTSGGLETQYF
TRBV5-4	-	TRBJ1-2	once	TGTGCCAGCAGCTTGTATAGCCGCGGGGGTACGGATGGCTACACCTTC	CASSLYSRGGTDGYTF
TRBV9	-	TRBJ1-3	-	TGTGCCAGCAGCGGACCACAGGGAAGCTCTGGAAACACCATATATTTT	CASSGPQGSSGNTIYF
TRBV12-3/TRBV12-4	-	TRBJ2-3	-	TGTGCCAGCAGTTTACAAGATACGCAGTATTTT	CASSLQDTQYF
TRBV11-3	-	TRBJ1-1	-	TGTGCCAGCAGCTTAGGACAGGTGAACACTGAAGCTTTCTTT	CASSLGQVNTEAFF
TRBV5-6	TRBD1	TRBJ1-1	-	TGTGCCAGCAGCTTGGGAGGGGGCGCGGGTGCTTTCTTT	CASSLGGGAGAFF
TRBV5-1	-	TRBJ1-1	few	TGCGCCAGCAGCTTGGGTGCAGCGGGCACTGAAGCTTTCTTT	CASSLGAAGTEAFF
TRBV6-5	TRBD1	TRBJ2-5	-	TGTGCCAGCAGTTACTGGACAGGGGGCCAAGAGACCCAGTACTTC	CASSYWTGGQETQYF
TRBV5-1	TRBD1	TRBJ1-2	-	TGCGCCAGCAGCCTAGGGACAGACTATGGCTACACCTTC	CASSLGTDYGYTF
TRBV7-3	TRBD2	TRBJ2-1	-	TGTGCCAGCAGCTTGCTAGCGGGAGGGGGTCTGGACCAGTTCTTC	CASSLLAGGGLDQFF
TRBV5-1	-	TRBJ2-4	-	TGCGCCAGCAGCTTTGGCGGGGCCAAAAACATTCAGTACTTC	CASSFGGAKNIQYF
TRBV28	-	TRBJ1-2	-	TGTGCCTCCATTAACGCGGCCGACTATGGCTACACCTTC	CASINAADYGYTF
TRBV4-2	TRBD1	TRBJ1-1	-	TGTGCCAGCAGCCTTTTTCCAGGGGGTGTGACTGAAGCTTTCTTT	CASSLFPGGVTEAFF
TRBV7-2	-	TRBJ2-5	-	TGTGCCAGCAGCTTAGATAGCACGCAGACCCAGTACTTC	CASSLDSTQTQYF
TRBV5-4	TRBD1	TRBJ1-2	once	TGTGCCAGCAGCTTGGGTTCCGGACAGGGGGCTAGAGGCTACACCTTC	CASSLGSGQGARGYTF
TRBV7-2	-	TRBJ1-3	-	TGTGCCAGCAGTGCCAGGGACTCTGGAAACACCATATATTTT	CASSARDSGNTIYF
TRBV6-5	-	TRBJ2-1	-	TGTGCCAGTGCTAGCGAAAGCTCCTACAATGAGCAGTTCTTC	CASASESSYNEQFF
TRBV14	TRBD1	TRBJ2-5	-	TGTGCCAGCAGCCACCTATACGACAGGGGGGGAGAGACCCAGTACTTC	CASSHLYDRGGETQYF
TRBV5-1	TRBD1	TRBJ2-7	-	TGCGCCAGCACATGGACAGGGGGCGCTTCCGAGCAGTACTTC	CASTWTGGASEQYF
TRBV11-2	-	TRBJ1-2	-	TGTGCCAGCAGCTCTTCGCGCAGGATCGGCTACACCTTC	CASSSSRRIGYTF
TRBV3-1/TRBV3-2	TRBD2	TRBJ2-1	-	TGTGCCAGCAGCCAACAGACTAGCGGGAGAAACAATGAGCAGTTCTTC	CASSQQTSGRNNEQFF
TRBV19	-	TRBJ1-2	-	TGTGCCAGTAGGCCAGGGGAGAACTATGGCTACACCTTC	CASRPGENYGYTF
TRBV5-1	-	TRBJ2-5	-	TGCGCCAGCAGCTTGGGAGGGAGGCCCTCCCCGGCCCAAGAGACCCAGTACTTC	CASSLGGRPSPAQETQYF
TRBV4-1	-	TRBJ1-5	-	TGCGCCAGCAGCCAAGCCCCGTCGGTATATCAGCCCCAGCATTTT	CASSQAPSVYQPQHF
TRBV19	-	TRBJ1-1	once	TGTGCCAGTAGTATACAACGTCGCGTCACTGAAGCTTTCTTT	CASSIQRRVTEAFF